This entry lists 20 T cell receptor beta chains sequenced from one sample in a study of blood T cells in healthy people across ages (dated by TCRdb to 2015 to 2017). The library was prepared using 5' RACE. TCRdb shows the sequencer as Illumina HiSeq 2500. A second PCR of 7 to 11 cycles was performed with a sample-barcoded 5' primer and a J-beta primer mix. TCRdb reprocessing: public reads trimmed at Q25 with fastp, clones called with MiXCR, in-frame beta chains kept. One record per CDR3 amino acid sequence lists the most common genes and DNA. Recorded for this sample are some 670,000 distinct CDR3 sequences; 45% to 60% of them occurred a single time. In total, the top ten clones hold approximately 15% of the sample. Input material: blood. Source of these receptors: a woman of 80 years or more in good health.

The sample holds a few counts of this clonotype. This chain joins TRBV3-1 and TRBJ2-1; 7 bases fit TRBD2. Germline CDR1 and CDR2: LGHDT and YNNKEL (reference sequence). This CDR3 spans 13 amino acids. The V gene end was trimmed by 5 bases and the J gene end by 14 bases; junction bases not matched to a gene: 12. Written as DNA, the CDR3 is TGTGCCAGCAGCGACCCGATGGGGCGGGAGAAGTTCTTC. Amino acid sequence: CASSDPMGREKFF.

Many counts were recorded for this clonotype. The chain links TRBV5-1 to TRBJ2-5, with 8 bases lining up with TRBD1. The assigned J gene may be wrong: the sequence end matches TRBJ2-7 better. The CDR3 runs 16 residues. Germline loops: CDR1 SGHRS, CDR2 YFSETQ. The CDR3 sequence is CASSRKQGVLPNEQYF. In nucleotides, the CDR3 is TGCGCCAGCAGCAGGAAACAGGGGGTTCTCCCTAACGAGCAGTACTTC.

Note on this clonotype: This could be a read error, since a much larger clone is one nucleotide away. This sequence joins TRBV7-3 and TRBJ2-5; D unclear. V lost 5 bases and J 11 bases, leaving 18 bases between the germline ends. The CDR3 is 13 residues long. CDR1 and CDR2 (germline): SGHTA, FQGTGA. This CDR3 is CASSPHMNYEQYF. DNA of the CDR3: TGTGCCAGCAGCCCCCACATGAACTATGAGCAGTACTTC.

This clonotype was counted at least ten times. The chain couples TRBV30 to TRBJ2-5; D is uncertain. The CDR3 is made up of 14 amino acids. Germline values: CDR1 GTSNPN, CDR2 SVGIG (reference sequence). V shed 5 bases and J shed 2 bases, with 15 bases lying between them. The CDR3 here is CAWLPWPFQETQYF. CDR3 sequence (DNA): TGTGCCTGGCTCCCCTGGCCTTTTCAAGAGACCCAGTACTTC. Full variable domain (missing parts from reference TRBV30 and TRBJ2-5): SQTIHQWPATLVQPVGSPLSLECTVEGTSNPNLYWYRQAAGRGLQLLFYSVGIGQISSEVPQNLSASRPQDRQFILSSKKLLLSDSGFYLCAWLPWPFQETQYFGPGTRLLVL.

This clonotype was found a few times. J is TRBJ2-7 and V is TRBV20-1, with D possibly matching TRBD1 (7 bases). Germline CDR1 is DFQATT and CDR2 is SNEGSKA (reference sequence). Trimming removed 3 bases at V and 2 bases at J, with 14 bases between. The CDR3 sequence is 14 residues long. CDR3 sequence reads: CSARETGTPYEQYF. The CDR3 coding sequence is TGCAGTGCTAGGGAGACAGGGACTCCCTACGAGCAGTACTTC.

The chain recombines TRBV5-1 with TRBJ2-1, with D perhaps assigned TRBD1 or TRBD2 (5 bases each). This CDR3 is 14 amino acids long. Trimming took 7 bases from V and 12 from J, leaving 23 bases between them. The germline gives CDR1 SGHRS, CDR2 YFSETQ. For the CDR3, the DNA is TGCGCCAGCGCTCCGGGACCCGGGGCTGATGGGCAGTTCTTC. It codes for CASAPGPGADGQFF. Supplemented by reference TRBV5-1 and TRBJ2-1, the full variable domain reads KAGVTQTPRYLIKTRGQQVTLSCSPISGHRSVSWYQQTPGQGLQFLFEYFSETQRNKGNFPGRFSGRQFSNSRSEMNVSTLELGDSALYLCASAPGPGADGQFFGPGTRLTVL.

The chain recombines TRBV4-2 with TRBJ2-1; D not certain. This CDR3 has 16 residues. The germline CDR1 and CDR2 sequences are LGHNA and YNFKEQ. V was cut by 0 bases and J by 0 bases, with 9 bases left in between. This chain's CDR3 is CASSQERLLSYNEQFF. In DNA, the CDR3 is TGTGCCAGCAGCCAAGAAAGACTCCTCTCCTACAATGAGCAGTTCTTC.

The table lists this clonotype with many counts. The rearrangement links TRBV20-1 to TRBJ2-5, with 8 bases matching TRBD2. Germline V lookup: CDR1 DFQATT, CDR2 SNEGSKA (reference sequence). V dropped 6 bases and J dropped 4; count of bases not matched to a gene: 10. This CDR3 is 14 amino acids long. The CDR3 sequence is CSARRAGELETQYF. CDR3 coding DNA: TGCAGTGCGCGACGAGCGGGGGAGTTAGAGACCCAGTACTTC.

This clonotype has ten or more counts. V gene TRBV12-3 or TRBV12-4 combines with J gene TRBJ2-7; possible D gene TRBD1, 5 bases. The CDR3 length is 13 residues. The ends were cut back, 1 base at V and 6 bases at J, with 10 bases in the middle. In DNA, the CDR3 is TGTGCCAGCAGTTTAGGGTCCAGGGTCGAGCAGTACTTC. It yields the protein CASSLGSRVEQYF.

The chain combines TRBV25-1 with TRBJ2-1; weak D call: TRBD2 (6 bases). V dropped 3 bases and J dropped 3 bases, with 12 bases sitting between them. Per the germline V gene, CDR1 is MGHDK and CDR2 is SYGVNS. The CDR3 consists of 15 residues. The CDR3 is CASSDRPGDYNEQFF. DNA for the CDR3: TGTGCCAGCAGTGATCGGCCGGGAGACTACAATGAGCAGTTCTTC.

This clonotype appeared a few times. V and J are TRBV18 and TRBJ1-5; unclear D gene. The CDR3 consists of 15 residues. The V end was cut by 2 bases, the J end by 4 bases, with 12 bases between. Germline V gene data show CDR1 as KGHSH and CDR2 as LQKENI. This chain's CDR3 is CASSPTNSANQPQHF. CDR3 in DNA: TGTGCCAGCTCACCAACGAACAGTGCTAATCAGCCCCAGCATTTT.

The V and J genes are TRBV4-3 and TRBJ2-3, with 11 bases fitting TRBD2. Germline V gene data show CDR1 as LGHNA and CDR2 as YSLEER. V shed 3 bases, J shed 4 bases, and the junction held 6 bases outside the gene matches. This CDR3 has 16 residues. CDR3 bases: TGCGCCAGCAGCCAGGGTAGCGGGGGGGGCTCAGATACGCAGTATTTT. Protein product: CASSQGSGGGSDTQYF.

This clonotype has just a few counts. The genes are TRBV27 and TRBJ1-5; no firm D call. The CDR3 sequence is 13 residues long. Trimming removed 2 bases from V and 6 bases from J, with 8 bases in between. The germline V gene has CDR1 MNHEY and CDR2 SMNVEV (reference sequence). The CDR3, as DNA: TGTGCCAGCAGTTTAATAAGCGGTCAGCCCCAGCATTTT. Its translation is CASSLISGQPQHF.

About this clonotype: A much more abundant neighbour one base away suggests this may be a read error. V gene TRBV7-8 combines with J gene TRBJ2-5, with D perhaps TRBD1 (6 bases). The CDR3 totals 14 residues. The germline gives CDR1 SGHVS, CDR2 FQNEAQ. CDR3 region: CASSLRTDQGTQYF. In DNA form, the CDR3 reads TGTGCCAGCAGCTTACGGACAGACCAAGGGACCCAGTACTTC.

As concerns this clonotype: A much larger clone is a single base away; this may be a read error. The gene calls are TRBV5-1 and TRBJ2-7; D is perhaps TRBD2 (5 bases). V was clipped by 4 bases and J by 7 bases, with 21 bases between them. CDR1 and CDR2 from the germline V gene are SGHRS and YFSETQ. This CDR3 comprises 15 residues. CDR3 in DNA: TGCGCCAGCAGCGGCTGGCTTCTAGACTACAATGAGCAGTACTTC. This translates into CASSGWLLDYNEQYF.

The V gene is TRBV4-1, the J gene TRBJ2-1; the D gene is possibly TRBD2 (6 bases). This CDR3 spans 15 amino acids. Per the germline V gene, CDR1 is MGHRA and CDR2 is YSYEKL. V was cut by 0 bases and J by 9 bases, with 15 bases left in between. DNA for the CDR3: TGCGCCAGCAGCCAAGAACCCGGGGCGGGGCGTGAGCAGTTCTTC. Residues: CASSQEPGAGREQFF.

A single count supports this clonotype. The chain links TRBV7-9 to TRBJ2-7, with D possibly TRBD1 on 6 matching bases. The ends were cut back, 5 bases at V and 5 bases at J, with 16 bases in the middle. From germline, CDR1 is SEHNR and CDR2 FQNEAQ (reference sequence). The CDR3 is 14 residues long. The CDR3 DNA reads TGTGCCAGCAGCCCAGAAAGGGGGTACGACGAGCAGTACTTC. Residues: CASSPERGYDEQYF. Based on the CDR3 plus reference TRBV7-9 and TRBJ2-7, the full variable domain is DTGVSQNPRHKITKRGQNVTFRCDPISEHNRLYWYRQTLGQGPEFLTYFQNEAQLEKSRLLSDRFSAERPKGSFSTLEIQRTEQGDSAMYLCASSPERGYDEQYFGPGTRLTVT.

This clonotype was recorded many times. The gene calls are TRBV12-3 or TRBV12-4 and TRBJ2-1, with no clear D. Trimming cost V 3 bases and J 9 bases, with 15 bases left between them. CDR3 length equals 14 residues. The CDR3 is CASSFQRPKAEQFF. The CDR3 region has the DNA TGTGCCAGCAGTTTTCAGAGGCCGAAGGCTGAGCAGTTCTTC.

This clonotype was picked up many times. This rearrangement joins TRBV7-2 to TRBJ2-3; D is undetermined. CDR1 is SGHTA, CDR2 FQGNSA, per germline. Trimming took off 5 bases at V and 5 bases at J, with 8 bases between the two ends. This CDR3 comprises 12 residues. The CDR3 DNA is TGTGCCAGCAGCCCCTTGAGAGATACGCAGTATTTT. Translated, it gives CASSPLRDTQYF.

As concerns this clonotype: One junction end disagrees with the germline gene, perhaps due to a read error. The gene calls are TRBV24-1 and TRBJ2-5; D remains ambiguous. Germline CDR1 is KGHDR and CDR2 is SFDVKD. The CDR3 spans 14 residues. The CDR3 DNA sequence: TGCGCCACCAGTGATCCATTAAACCAAGAGACCCAGTACTTC. Translating it yields CATSDPLNQETQYF.